This TCR beta chain stems from a study of blood T cell repertoires in COVID-19. The CDR3 consists of 18 residues. The germline CDR1 and CDR2 sequences are SGHRS and YFSETQ. With 1 base clipped from V and 1 base from J, the junction kept 6 bases outside the gene matches. Per the authors' pipeline: Researchers report that nucleated cell counts were estimated from reference gene primer amplification. Using immunoSEQ multiplex PCR, the repertoire was profiled, and TCRdb retains in-frame clones only, with some absent. V, J and clone size reflect that table, while D and trimming were determined from the DNA. The sample shows under 200,000 clones, 84% of them seen only once.

The V and J genes are TRBV5-1 and TRBJ2-6, with 9 positions matching TRBD1. The sequence was obtained from a man aged 45 to 65 who had recovered from COVID-19. The specimen sequenced was PBMCs or T cells enriched from blood (not recorded which). DNA for the CDR3: TGCGCCAGCAGCTTGACAGGGGGCAGTTCGTCTGGGGCCAACGTCCTGACTTTC. Translation gives CASSLTGGSSSGANVLTF.